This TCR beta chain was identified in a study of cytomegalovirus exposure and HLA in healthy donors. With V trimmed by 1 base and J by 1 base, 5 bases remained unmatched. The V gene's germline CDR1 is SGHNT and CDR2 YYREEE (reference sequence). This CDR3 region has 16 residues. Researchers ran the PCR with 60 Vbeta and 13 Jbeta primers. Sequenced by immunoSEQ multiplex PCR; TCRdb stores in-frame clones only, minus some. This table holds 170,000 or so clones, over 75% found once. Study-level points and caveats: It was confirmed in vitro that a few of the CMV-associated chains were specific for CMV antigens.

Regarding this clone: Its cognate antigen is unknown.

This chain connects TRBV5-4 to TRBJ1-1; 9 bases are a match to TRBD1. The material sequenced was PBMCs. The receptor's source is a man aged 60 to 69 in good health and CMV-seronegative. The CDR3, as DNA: TGTGCCAGCAGCTTGTCGACAGGGGGTTCGAACACTGAAGCTTTCTTT. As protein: CASSLSTGGSNTEAFF.